These T cell receptor beta chains were read from a single sample in a study of blood T cells in healthy people across ages. TCRdb reanalysed the 5' RACE reads using MiXCR and keeps one entry per CDR3 protein. Of approximately 730,000 distinct CDR3 sequences listed, roughly 47% are singletons. The specimen sequenced was blood. These TCRs come from an older woman in good health. Both conserved end residues are part of each CDR3. The order of the fields is clone size, V gene, D gene, J gene, CDR3 protein, CDR3 DNA. A D gene is named only where the DNA matches it firmly. Clone sizes are given selectively: once, few, many, or a class where the clone is expanded.

clone size: NA; V gene: TRBV7-2; D gene: NA; J gene: TRBJ1-4; CDR3 protein: CASSSERGLTEKLFF; CDR3 DNA: TGTGCCAGCAGCTCGGAACGGGGGTTGACGGAAAAACTGTTTTTT
clone size: NA; V gene: TRBV13; D gene: TRBD2; J gene: TRBJ2-5; CDR3 protein: CTSSLASAGTSSRETQYF; CDR3 DNA: TGTACCAGCAGCTTAGCATCCGCCGGGACTAGCTCTAGAGAGACCCAGTACTTC
clone size: few; V gene: TRBV21-1; D gene: NA; J gene: TRBJ2-7; CDR3 protein: CARLRDLTYEQYF; CDR3 DNA: TGTGCCCGCTTGCGAGACCTGACCTACGAGCAGTACTTC
clone size: few; V gene: TRBV3-1; D gene: TRBD2; J gene: TRBJ2-3; CDR3 protein: CASSVGWGLASSTDTQYF; CDR3 DNA: TGTGCCAGCAGCGTTGGGTGGGGACTAGCGAGTAGCACAGATACGCAGTATTTT
clone size: NA; V gene: TRBV18; D gene: TRBD1; J gene: TRBJ2-7; CDR3 protein: CASSPSGTAAYEQYF; CDR3 DNA: TGTGCCAGCTCACCTTCCGGGACAGCGGCCTACGAGCAGTACTTC
clone size: NA; V gene: TRBV12-3/TRBV12-4; D gene: TRBD1; J gene: TRBJ1-5; CDR3 protein: CASRDRLNQPQHF; CDR3 DNA: TGTGCCAGCCGGGACAGGCTCAATCAGCCCCAGCATTTT
clone size: NA; V gene: TRBV12-3/TRBV12-4; D gene: TRBD1; J gene: TRBJ1-2; CDR3 protein: CASSSGTAFYGYTF; CDR3 DNA: TGTGCCAGCAGTTCCGGGACAGCCTTCTATGGCTACACCTTC
clone size: NA; V gene: TRBV25-1; D gene: NA; J gene: TRBJ2-5; CDR3 protein: CAGSEYRGRETQYF; CDR3 DNA: TGTGCCGGCAGCGAATATCGGGGTAGAGAGACCCAGTACTTC
clone size: few; V gene: TRBV4-1; D gene: TRBD2; J gene: TRBJ2-1; CDR3 protein: CASSRGLAEGYNEQFF; CDR3 DNA: TGCGCCAGCAGCCGCGGACTAGCGGAGGGGTACAATGAGCAGTTCTTC
clone size: NA; V gene: TRBV5-1; D gene: NA; J gene: TRBJ2-3; CDR3 protein: CASRGTAGGTDTQYF; CDR3 DNA: TGCGCCAGTAGAGGGACTGCTGGGGGCACAGATACGCAGTATTTT
clone size: NA; V gene: TRBV20-1; D gene: NA; J gene: TRBJ2-7; CDR3 protein: CSASDAGNSYEQYF; CDR3 DNA: TGCAGTGCTAGTGACGCAGGGAACTCCTACGAGCAGTACTTC
clone size: NA; V gene: TRBV11-2; D gene: NA; J gene: TRBJ2-7; CDR3 protein: CASSLVGALYEQYF; CDR3 DNA: TGTGCCAGCAGCTTAGTCGGCGCTCTCTACGAGCAGTACTTC
clone size: NA; V gene: TRBV29-1; D gene: TRBD1; J gene: TRBJ2-2; CDR3 protein: CSVARGWTGELFF; CDR3 DNA: TGCAGCGTTGCCAGGGGGTGGACCGGGGAGCTGTTTTTT
clone size: NA; V gene: TRBV4-1; D gene: NA; J gene: TRBJ2-1; CDR3 protein: CASSHRVGPGNEQFF; CDR3 DNA: TGCGCCAGCAGCCACCGAGTGGGGCCTGGGAATGAGCAGTTCTTC
clone size: NA; V gene: TRBV25-1; D gene: TRBD1; J gene: TRBJ2-1; CDR3 protein: CAGSEQGTYNEQFF; CDR3 DNA: TGTGCCGGCAGTGAACAGGGGACCTACAATGAGCAGTTCTTC